The T cell receptor (beta chain) described here comes from a study of CD4+ T cells in melanoma. Sequencing used immunoSEQ multiplex PCR; TCRdb keeps in-frame clones, though not all of them. The repertoire consists of some 150,000 clones, with about nine tenths occurring once and the leading ten covering less than 2%. On this clone: Antigen specificity is unknown.

Regarding the study as a whole: A reported correlation linked neoantigen-specific CD4+ T cells to CD8+, macrophage and B cell function. Neoantigen-specific CD4+ T cells in melanoma reportedly had diverse differentiation states.

The CDR3 is 12 amino acids. The V and J ends lost 1 base and 13 bases respectively, with 11 bases between them. CDR1 is SGHDN, CDR2 FVKESK, per germline. The V gene is TRBV14, the J gene TRBJ2-1, with D unresolved. This receptor was obtained from a human donor with melanoma. CDR3 DNA sequence: TGTGCCAGCAGCCAAGGGGGATTTGGACAGTTCTTC. This encodes CASSQGGFGQFF.